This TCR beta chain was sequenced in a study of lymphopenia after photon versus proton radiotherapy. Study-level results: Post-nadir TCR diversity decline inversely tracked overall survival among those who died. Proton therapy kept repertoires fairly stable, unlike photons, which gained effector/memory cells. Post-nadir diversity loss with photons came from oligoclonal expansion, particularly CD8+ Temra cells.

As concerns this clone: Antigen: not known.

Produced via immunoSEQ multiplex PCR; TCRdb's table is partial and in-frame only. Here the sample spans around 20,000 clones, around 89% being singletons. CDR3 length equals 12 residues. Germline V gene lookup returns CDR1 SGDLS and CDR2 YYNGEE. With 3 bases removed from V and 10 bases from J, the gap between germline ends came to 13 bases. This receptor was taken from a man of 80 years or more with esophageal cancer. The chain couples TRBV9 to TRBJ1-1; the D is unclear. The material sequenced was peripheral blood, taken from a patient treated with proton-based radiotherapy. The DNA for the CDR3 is TGTGCCAGCAGCGCCGACTTCGGAGGAGCTTTCTTT. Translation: CASSADFGGAFF.